The clone carrying this T cell receptor (beta chain) came up once. No antigen is known for it. Per the germline V gene, CDR1 is MDHEN and CDR2 is SYDVKM. Trimming took 3 bases from V and 4 from J, leaving 31 bases between them. The CDR3 spans 20 residues. The data were obtained in a study of shared clonotypes between healthy human individuals. Naive CD8 cells lacked CD45RO and underwent positive selection for CCR7, leaving out terminally differentiated effector memory CD45RA+ cells. There were only Caucasian adults among the donors, and all lived in Nashville, Tennessee. General study findings and limits: Blood was the sole source, and tissue repertoires probably differ.

This table comes from immunoSEQ multiplex PCR, and its TCRdb copy is limited to in-frame clones, with some not included. The data contain around 2,000,000 clones, roughly 91% of them singletons. Sequencing used naive CD8+ T cells from PBMCs. The gene calls are TRBV28 and TRBJ2-7; unclear D gene. This receptor was taken from a man younger than 35 in good health. Some clones in this sample may be carry-over from other donors' samples. CDR3 in amino acids: CASSLPKSPNTLTIGYEQYF. For the CDR3, the DNA is TGTGCCAGCAGTTTGCCCAAGAGCCCCAACACACTAACTATAGGGTACGAGCAGTACTTC.